This TCR beta chain originates from a study of cytomegalovirus exposure and HLA in healthy donors. Study conclusions and caveats: Many donors shared some public TCRs, even though most TCR sequences were rare.

Germline assignment: CDR1 MGHRA and CDR2 YSYEKL. V lost 2 bases to trimming and J lost 0 bases, with 17 bases between them. The CDR3 contains 19 residues. Points on this clone: Its antigen is not identified.

With 60 Vbeta and 13 Jbeta primers, the PCR was carried out. Repertoires were generated with immunoSEQ multiplex PCR, while TCRdb's copy carries only in-frame clones and drops some. The sample has some 46,000 clones; the top ten hold 8.1%. The rearrangement uses TRBV4-1 and TRBJ2-6, with a weak D call TRBD1 (5 bases). The origin of this receptor is a male donor in good health and CMV-seronegative. The sample comprised PBMCs. The CDR3 here is CASSQLTGNANSGANVLTF. Written as DNA, the CDR3 is TGCGCCAGCAGCCAACTCACAGGTAACGCGAACTCTGGGGCCAACGTCCTGACTTTC.